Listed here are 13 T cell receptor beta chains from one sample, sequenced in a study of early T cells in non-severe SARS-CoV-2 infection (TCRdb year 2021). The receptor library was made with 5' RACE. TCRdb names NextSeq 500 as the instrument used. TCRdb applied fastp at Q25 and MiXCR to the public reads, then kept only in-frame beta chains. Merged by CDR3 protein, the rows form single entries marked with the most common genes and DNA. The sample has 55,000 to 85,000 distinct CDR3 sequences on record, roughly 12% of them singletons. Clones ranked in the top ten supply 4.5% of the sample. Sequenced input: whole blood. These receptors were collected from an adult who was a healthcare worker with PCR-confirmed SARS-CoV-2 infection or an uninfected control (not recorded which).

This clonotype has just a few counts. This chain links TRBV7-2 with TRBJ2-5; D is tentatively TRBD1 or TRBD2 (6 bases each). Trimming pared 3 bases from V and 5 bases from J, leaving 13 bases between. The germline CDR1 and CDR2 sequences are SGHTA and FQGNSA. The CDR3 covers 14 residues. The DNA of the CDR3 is TGTGCCAGCAGCTTGACGGGGGCGGTGGAGACCCAGTACTTC. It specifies CASSLTGAVETQYF.

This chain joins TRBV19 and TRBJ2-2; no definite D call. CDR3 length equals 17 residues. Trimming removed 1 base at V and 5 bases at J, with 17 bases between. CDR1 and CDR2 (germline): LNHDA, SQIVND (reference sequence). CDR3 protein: CASSIGSNPKWTGELFF. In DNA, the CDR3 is TGTGCCAGTAGTATAGGAAGTAACCCTAAATGGACCGGGGAGCTGTTTTTT.

CDR3 region: CAISEHSGSDTEAFF. The CDR3, as DNA: TGTGCCATCAGTGAGCACTCCGGATCTGACACTGAAGCTTTCTTT. The rearrangement joins TRBV10-3 to TRBJ1-1; no definite D call. Germline lookup yields CDR1 ENHRY and CDR2 SYGVKD. V lost 2 bases and J 3 bases, leaving 13 bases between the germline ends. The CDR3 extends over 15 amino acids.

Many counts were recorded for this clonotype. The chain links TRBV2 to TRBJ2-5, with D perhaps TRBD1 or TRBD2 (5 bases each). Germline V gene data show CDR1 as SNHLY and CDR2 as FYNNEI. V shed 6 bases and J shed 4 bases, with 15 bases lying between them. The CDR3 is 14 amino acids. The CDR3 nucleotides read TGTGCCAGCAGCCCCCACAGTGGGGGAGAGACCCAGTACTTC. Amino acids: CASSPHSGGETQYF. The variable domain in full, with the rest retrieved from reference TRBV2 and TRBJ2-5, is EPEVTQTPSHQVTQMGQEVILRCVPISNHLYFYWYRQILGQKVEFLVSFYNNEISEKSEIFDDQFSVERPDGSNFTLKIRSTKLEDSAMYFCASSPHSGGETQYFGPGTRLLVL.

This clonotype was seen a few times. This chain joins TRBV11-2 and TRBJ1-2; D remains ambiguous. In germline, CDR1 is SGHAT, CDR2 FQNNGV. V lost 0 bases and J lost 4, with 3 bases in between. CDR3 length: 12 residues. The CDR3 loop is CASSLDFYGYTF. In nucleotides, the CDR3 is TGTGCCAGCAGCTTAGATTTCTATGGCTACACCTTC.

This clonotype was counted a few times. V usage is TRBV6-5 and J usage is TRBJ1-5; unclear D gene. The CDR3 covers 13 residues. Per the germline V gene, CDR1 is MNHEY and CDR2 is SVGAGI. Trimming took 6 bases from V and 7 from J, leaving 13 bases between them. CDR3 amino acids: CASSSQEGQPQHF. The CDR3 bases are TGTGCCAGCAGCTCCCAGGAGGGCCAGCCCCAGCATTTT.

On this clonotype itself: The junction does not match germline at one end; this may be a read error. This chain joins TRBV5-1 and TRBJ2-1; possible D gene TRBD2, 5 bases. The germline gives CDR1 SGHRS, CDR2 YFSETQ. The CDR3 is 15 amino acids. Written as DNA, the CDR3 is TGCGCCAGCAGCCCGAGTGGGAGCTCCTACAATGAGCAGCTCTTC. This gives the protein CASSPSGSSYNEQLF.

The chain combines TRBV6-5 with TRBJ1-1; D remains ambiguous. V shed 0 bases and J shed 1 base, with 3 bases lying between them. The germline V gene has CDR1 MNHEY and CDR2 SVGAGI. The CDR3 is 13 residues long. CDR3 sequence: CASSYSSNTEAFF. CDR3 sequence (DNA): TGTGCCAGCAGTTACTCGTCGAACACTGAAGCTTTCTTT.

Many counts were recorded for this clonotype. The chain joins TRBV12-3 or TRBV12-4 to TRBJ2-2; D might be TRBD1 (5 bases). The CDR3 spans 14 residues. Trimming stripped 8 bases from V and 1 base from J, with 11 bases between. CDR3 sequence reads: CASRNTGNTGELFF. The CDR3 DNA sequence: TGTGCCAGCCGAAACACAGGGAACACCGGGGAGCTGTTTTTT.

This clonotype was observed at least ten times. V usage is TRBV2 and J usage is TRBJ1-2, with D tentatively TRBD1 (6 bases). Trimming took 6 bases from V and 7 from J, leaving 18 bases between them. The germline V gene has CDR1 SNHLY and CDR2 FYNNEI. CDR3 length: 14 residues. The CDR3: CASSPLGGQSGYTF. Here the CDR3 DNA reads TGTGCCAGCAGCCCTTTGGGGGGGCAGAGTGGCTACACCTTC.

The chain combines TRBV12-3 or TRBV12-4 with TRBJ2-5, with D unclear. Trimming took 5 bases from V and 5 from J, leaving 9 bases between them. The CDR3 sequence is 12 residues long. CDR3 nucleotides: TGTGCCAGCAGTAAAATCAGGGAGACCCAGTACTTC. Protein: CASSKIRETQYF.

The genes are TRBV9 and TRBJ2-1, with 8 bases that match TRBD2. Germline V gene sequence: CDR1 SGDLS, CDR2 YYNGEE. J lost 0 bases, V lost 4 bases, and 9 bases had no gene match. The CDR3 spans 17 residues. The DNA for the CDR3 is TGTGCCAGCAGCCCAAAAGCGGGGGAACCCTCCTACAATGAGCAGTTCTTC. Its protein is CASSPKAGEPSYNEQFF.

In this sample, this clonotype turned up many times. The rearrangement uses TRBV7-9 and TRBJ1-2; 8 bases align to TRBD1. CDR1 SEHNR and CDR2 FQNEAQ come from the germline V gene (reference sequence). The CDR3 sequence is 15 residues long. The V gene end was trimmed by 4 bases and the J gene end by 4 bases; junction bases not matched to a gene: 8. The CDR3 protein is CASSSSGGLGYGYTF. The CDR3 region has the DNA TGTGCCAGCAGCTCATCAGGGGGCCTAGGCTATGGCTACACCTTC.